The next 18 T cell receptor beta chains were all read from a single sample in a study of CD8 T cells in ankylosing spondylitis. Whole-study results and caveats: The study identified a TCR beta motif of roughly eight highly homologous variants that appeared characteristic of ankylosing spondylitis blood.

TCRdb recomputed calls from the 5' RACE reads with MiXCR, one row per CDR3 protein. The profile shows approximately 400,000 distinct CDR3 sequences, about 24% of them singletons. Antigen specificity for these receptors is unknown. Sequenced sample: blood, either unsorted or a sorted T cell fraction (not recorded which). The source is a male donor with ankylosing spondylitis.

The chain joins TRBV9 to TRBJ1-2, with D unresolved. V was shortened by 7 bases and J by 2 bases, with 9 bases between the two germline ends. This CDR3 contains 12 residues. Germline V gene lookup returns CDR1 SGDLS and CDR2 YYNGEE. The CDR3, as DNA: TGTGCCAGCGGCCCGGTGAACTATGGCTACACCTTC. It specifies CASGPVNYGYTF.

This clonotype was detected only a few times. CDR3 bases: TGTGCCAGCAGCGGAACTAGCCCAGAGACCCAGTACTTC. Translating it yields CASSGTSPETQYF. V gene TRBV7-2 combines with J gene TRBJ2-5; a possible D gene is TRBD2 (6 bases). This CDR3 has 13 residues. V lost 5 bases to trimming and J lost 4 bases, with 11 bases between them. The V gene's germline CDR1 is SGHTA and CDR2 FQGNSA.

This clonotype was detected only a few times. This chain connects TRBV3-1 to TRBJ2-3, with a possible D match to TRBD2 (5 bases). This CDR3 is 14 amino acids long. Germline V gene data show CDR1 as LGHDT and CDR2 as YNNKEL (reference sequence). V was shortened by 4 bases and J by 2 bases, with 10 bases between the two germline ends. DNA for the CDR3: TGTGCCAGCAGCCGGGGAGTGGACACAGATACGCAGTATTTT. It specifies CASSRGVDTDTQYF.

This clonotype was picked up a small number of times. The gene calls are TRBV12-3 or TRBV12-4 and TRBJ1-4; D is perhaps TRBD1 (6 bases). The V and J ends lost 3 bases and 8 bases respectively, with 10 bases between them. The CDR3 totals 13 residues. The CDR3 protein is CASSLTGTEKLFF. CDR3 DNA: TGTGCCAGCAGTTTGACGGGGACAGAAAAACTGTTTTTT.

The V and J genes are TRBV7-2 and TRBJ2-5; D may be TRBD2 (6 bases). Germline V gives CDR1 SGHTA, CDR2 FQGNSA. This CDR3 has 14 amino acids. V was shortened by 5 bases and J by 2 bases, with 12 bases between the two germline ends. This CDR3 is CASSDGGAQETQYF. Here the CDR3 DNA reads TGTGCCAGCAGCGACGGGGGAGCGCAAGAGACCCAGTACTTC.

This chain connects TRBV12-3 or TRBV12-4 to TRBJ2-3; the match to TRBD1 covers 10 bases. J lost 2 bases, V lost 6 bases, and 17 bases had no gene match. This CDR3 spans 19 amino acids. The CDR3 loop is CASRPTGGSRDSPTDTQYF. The CDR3 DNA is TGTGCCAGCAGGCCGACAGGGGGCTCAAGGGACTCGCCCACAGATACGCAGTATTTT.

This clonotype was seen a handful of times. The V gene is TRBV7-8, the J gene TRBJ2-1; 7 nucleotides agree with TRBD1. The germline gives CDR1 SGHVS, CDR2 FQNEAQ. The CDR3 extends over 15 amino acids. Losses at the gene ends were 5 bases for V and 4 bases for J; bases not matched to a gene: 8. The CDR3 here is CASSPRDSGYNEQFF. CDR3 DNA: TGTGCCAGCAGCCCCCGGGACAGTGGATACAATGAGCAGTTCTTC.

V and J are TRBV9 and TRBJ2-1; tentatively, D is TRBD2 (5 bases). The CDR3 contains 16 residues. Germline V gene data show CDR1 as SGDLS and CDR2 as YYNGEE. Trimming took off 0 bases at V and 3 bases at J, with 13 bases between the two ends. CDR3 in amino acids: CASSVGGGDYYNEQFF. The CDR3 bases are TGTGCCAGCAGCGTAGGTGGCGGAGACTACTACAATGAGCAGTTCTTC.

The chain has TRBV20-1 and TRBJ1-1; D is uncertain. The V gene lost 3 bases and the J gene lost 6 bases, with 11 bases spanning the gap. CDR1 is DFQATT, CDR2 SNEGSKA, per germline (reference sequence). The CDR3 spans 12 residues. CDR3 coding DNA: TGCAGTGCTAGTAGTGCCAGGCCTGAAGCTTTCTTT. This codes for CSASSARPEAFF.

In its sample, this clonotype was seen a few times. This sequence joins TRBV9 and TRBJ1-6, with 8 bases that match TRBD1. After removal of 1 base from V and 9 bases from J, the junction contained 0 bases not matched to a gene. The CDR3 has 13 amino acids. The germline V gene encodes CDR1 SGDLS and CDR2 YYNGEE. The CDR3 reads CASSVTGGSPLHF. CDR3 in DNA: TGTGCCAGCAGCGTAACAGGGGGTTCACCCCTCCACTTT.

The V call is TRBV24-1, the J call TRBJ1-1; D gene ambiguous. V was trimmed by 7 bases and J by 1 base, leaving 12 bases between them. This CDR3 is 14 amino acids long. The germline V gene has CDR1 KGHDR and CDR2 SFDVKD. DNA for the CDR3: TGTGCCACCAGGGTCGCAGGCGAGAACACTGAAGCTTTCTTT. It yields the protein CATRVAGENTEAFF.

V usage is TRBV20-1 and J usage is TRBJ2-2, with 16 bases lining up with TRBD2. The CDR3 runs to 19 residues. Germline V gives CDR1 DFQATT, CDR2 SNEGSKA (reference sequence). J gave up 3 bases and V 0 bases, and 7 bases lay outside the gene matches. The CDR3: CSARDLPGLAGGHTGELFF. The DNA for the CDR3 is TGCAGTGCTAGAGATCTTCCGGGACTAGCGGGAGGGCACACCGGGGAGCTGTTTTTT.

The rearrangement uses TRBV6-1 and TRBJ1-5; no definite D call. Trimming left V 2 bases short and J 6 bases short, with 2 bases between. The CDR3 length is 11 residues. Germline loops: CDR1 MNHNS, CDR2 SASEGT. The CDR3 here is CASSESQPQHF. Written as DNA, the CDR3 is TGTGCCAGCAGTGAAAGTCAGCCCCAGCATTTT.

The chain has TRBV6-2 or TRBV6-3 and TRBJ2-7, with 15 nucleotides matching TRBD2. The CDR3 is 19 residues long. The V and J ends lost 2 bases and 3 bases, in that order; junction bases with no gene match: 11. From germline, CDR1 is MNHEY and CDR2 SVGEGT. The CDR3 region has the DNA TGTGCCAGCAGTTACGAGGGACTAGCGGGGGGTATGGAGGTCTACGAGCAGTACGTC. Its translation is CASSYEGLAGGMEVYEQYV.

The chain links TRBV10-3 to TRBJ2-5, with D unresolved. CDR1 and CDR2 from the germline V gene are ENHRY and SYGVKD. Trimming shortened V by 0 bases and J by 1 base, and 12 bases separated the two germline ends. The CDR3 sequence is 16 residues long. The CDR3 DNA follows: TGTGCCATCAGTGAGTCAGGTCCCAGGAGCCAAGAGACCCAGTACTTC. This sequence encodes CAISESGPRSQETQYF.

The chain carries TRBV12-3 or TRBV12-4 and TRBJ2-6, with 7 positions matching TRBD2. The V segment lost 7 bases and the J segment 11 bases; nucleotides outside the gene matches: 11. The CDR3 has 14 residues. CDR3 loop: CASNSWDREDVLTF. The CDR3, as DNA: TGTGCCAGCAATTCTTGGGACCGGGAGGACGTCCTGACTTTC.

The chain links TRBV4-1 to TRBJ1-2, with 10 bases aligning to TRBD1. This CDR3 comprises 13 residues. Germline-derived CDR1 and CDR2 are MGHRA and YSYEKL. The V gene end was trimmed by 1 base and the J gene end by 9 bases; junction bases not matched to a gene: 2. The CDR3 nucleotides are TGCGCCAGCAGCCAAGCGGGACAGGGGAGCTACACCTTC. This translates into CASSQAGQGSYTF.

This chain connects TRBV20-1 to TRBJ2-3, with D perhaps TRBD1 or TRBD2 (5 bases each). Looked up from germline, CDR1 is DFQATT and CDR2 is SNEGSKA (reference sequence). Trimming left V 5 bases short and J 5 bases short, with 20 bases between. This CDR3 has 15 amino acids. In nucleotides, the CDR3 is TGCAGTGCTGACGGACGCGGAGAGGGGAGAGATACGCAGTATTTT. The encoded protein is CSADGRGEGRDTQYF.